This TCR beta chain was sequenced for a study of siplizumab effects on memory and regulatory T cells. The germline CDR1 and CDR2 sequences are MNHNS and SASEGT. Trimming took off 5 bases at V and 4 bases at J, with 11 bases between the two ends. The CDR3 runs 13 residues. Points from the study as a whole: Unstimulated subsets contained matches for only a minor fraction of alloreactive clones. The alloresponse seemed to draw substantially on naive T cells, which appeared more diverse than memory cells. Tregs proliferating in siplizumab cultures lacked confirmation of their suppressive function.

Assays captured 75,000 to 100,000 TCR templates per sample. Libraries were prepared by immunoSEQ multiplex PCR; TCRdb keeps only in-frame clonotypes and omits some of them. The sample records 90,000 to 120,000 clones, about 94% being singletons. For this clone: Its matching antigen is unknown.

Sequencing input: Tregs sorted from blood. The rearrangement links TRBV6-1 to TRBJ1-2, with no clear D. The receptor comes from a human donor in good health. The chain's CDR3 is CASSQTLGYGYTF. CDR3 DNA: TGTGCCAGCAGTCAGACTCTTGGCTATGGCTACACCTTC.